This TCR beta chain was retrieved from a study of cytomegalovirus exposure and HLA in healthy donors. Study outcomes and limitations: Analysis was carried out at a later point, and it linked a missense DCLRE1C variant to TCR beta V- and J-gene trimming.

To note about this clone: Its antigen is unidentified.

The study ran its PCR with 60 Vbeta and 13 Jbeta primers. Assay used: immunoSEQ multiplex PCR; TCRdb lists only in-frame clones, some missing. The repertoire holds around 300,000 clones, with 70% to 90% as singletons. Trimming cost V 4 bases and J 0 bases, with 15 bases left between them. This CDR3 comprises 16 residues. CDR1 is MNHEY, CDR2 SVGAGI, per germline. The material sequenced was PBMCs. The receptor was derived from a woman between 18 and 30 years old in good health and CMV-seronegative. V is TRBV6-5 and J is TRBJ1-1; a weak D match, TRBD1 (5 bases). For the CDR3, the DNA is TGTGCCAGCAGTTCGGGGGAGGGCAGGCTGAACACTGAAGCTTTCTTT. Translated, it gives CASSSGEGRLNTEAFF.